This T cell receptor (beta chain) was documented in a study of cytomegalovirus exposure and HLA in healthy donors. The germline CDR1 and CDR2 sequences are KGHSH and LQKENI. The V end lost 0 bases, the J end lost 4 bases, and 13 bases lay between the germline ends. The CDR3 is made up of 16 amino acids. This PCR relied on a set of 60 Vbeta primers and 13 Jbeta primers. Here immunoSEQ multiplex PCR was the method, and the copy in TCRdb shows in-frame clones only, minus some. Found here are about 160,000 clones; the top ten clones hold approximately 1.5%. Study conclusions and caveats: A later look showed TCR association rates differing by HLA locus, highest for DRB1 and lowest for HLA-C.

A note on this clone: What it recognizes is unknown.

The sample was PBMCs. The V call is TRBV18, the J call TRBJ1-3; D unresolved. This TCR came from a woman in her forties or fifties in good health and CMV-seronegative. The CDR3 sequence: CASSPPNSLSGNTIYF. The DNA of the CDR3 is TGTGCCAGCTCACCACCGAACAGTCTGTCGGGAAACACCATATATTTT.